This passage covers 11 T cell receptor beta chains from one sample sequenced in a study of cytomegalovirus exposure and HLA in healthy donors. PCR used 60 Vbeta primers and 13 Jbeta primers. Assay: immunoSEQ multiplex PCR; the TCRdb copy retains only in-frame clones and omits some. The sample holds 99,000 or so clones, approximately 82% seen once. The specimen was PBMCs. Receptors originate from a female donor in good health and CMV-seropositive.

The chain joins TRBV6-5 to TRBJ1-1; 7 bases align to TRBD1. Trimming took 3 bases from V and 7 from J; bases not matched to a gene: 5. Per germline, CDR1 MNHEY and CDR2 SVGAGI. The CDR3 runs 13 residues. The CDR3, as DNA: TGTGCCAGCAGTTATCGCCAGGGGGGTGAAGCTTTCTTT. It codes for CASSYRQGGEAFF.

The V gene is TRBV10-3, the J gene TRBJ2-7, with 10 bases lining up with TRBD1. After removal of 1 base from V and 10 bases from J, the junction contained 1 base not matched to a gene. CDR1 and CDR2 (germline): ENHRY, SYGVKD. This CDR3 comprises 12 residues. In DNA, the CDR3 is TGTGCCATCAGTGAGTTGACAGGGGGCCAGTACTTC. Its protein product is CAISELTGGQYF.

In this sample, this clone turned up once. The rearrangement links TRBV28 to TRBJ1-1; perhaps TRBD1 as D (5 bases). From germline, CDR1 is MDHEN and CDR2 SYDVKM. Trimming stripped 2 bases from V and 0 bases from J, with 13 bases between. This CDR3 has 16 amino acids. The CDR3 loop is CASSLGAEDMNTEAFF. In DNA form, the CDR3 reads TGTGCCAGCAGTTTAGGGGCAGAAGACATGAACACTGAAGCTTTCTTT.

The chain joins TRBV5-1 to TRBJ2-7; TRBD2 agrees at 14 bases. Germline V CDR1 and CDR2: SGHRS, YFSETQ. This CDR3 is built from 17 residues. V dropped 0 bases and J dropped 1; count of bases not matched to a gene: 3. In DNA form, the CDR3 reads TGCGCCAGCAGCTTGGGACTAGCGGGGGGGATTTCCTACGAGCAGTACTTC. Translated: CASSLGLAGGISYEQYF.

The genes are TRBV28 and TRBJ2-4; TRBD2 agrees at 13 bases. Germline V lookup: CDR1 MDHEN, CDR2 SYDVKM. The CDR3 runs 16 residues. After removal of 3 bases from V and 6 bases from J, the junction contained 5 bases not matched to a gene. The CDR3 spells CASSLSLAGGGNIQYF. The DNA of the CDR3 is TGTGCCAGCAGTTTGTCACTAGCGGGAGGGGGAAACATTCAGTACTTC.

The chain combines TRBV18 with TRBJ2-5; TRBD1 matches 8 bases. The CDR3 is made up of 13 amino acids. Unmatched junction bases numbered 4, after V lost 6 bases and J lost 4 bases. Germline lookup yields CDR1 KGHSH and CDR2 LQKENI. DNA of the CDR3: TGTGCCAGCTCGTCCGGGACAGGAGAGACCCAGTACTTC. It is translated as CASSSGTGETQYF.

This chain uses TRBV6-6 with TRBJ2-5; 8 bases map to TRBD2. The CDR3 has 14 residues. The V and J ends lost 6 bases and 4 bases, in that order; junction bases with no gene match: 7. Germline values: CDR1 MNHNY, CDR2 SVGAGI (reference sequence). CDR3 amino acids: CASSPGLAGETQYF. The CDR3 DNA sequence: TGTGCCAGCAGCCCCGGGCTAGCGGGAGAGACCCAGTACTTC.

The gene calls are TRBV9 and TRBJ2-6, with D perhaps matching TRBD2 (8 bases). The CDR3 sequence is 14 residues long. Trimming removed 4 bases at V and 12 bases at J, with 17 bases between. Germline assignment: CDR1 SGDLS and CDR2 YYNGEE. The chain's CDR3 is CASSPGGDSSVLTF. The CDR3 DNA follows: TGTGCCAGCAGCCCCGGGGGGGACAGTTCCGTCCTGACTTTC.

The rearrangement joins TRBV5-4 to TRBJ2-3, with D perhaps matching TRBD1 (5 bases). CDR3 length equals 16 residues. CDR1 is SGHNT, CDR2 YYREEE, per germline (reference sequence). Deletions cut 1 base from V and 0 bases from J, with 12 bases between. CDR3 sequence reads: CASSLKTEPSTDTQYF. CDR3 sequence (DNA): TGTGCCAGCAGCTTGAAGACAGAGCCTAGCACAGATACGCAGTATTTT.

J is TRBJ1-5 and V is TRBV4-2; D possibly corresponds to TRBD1 (6 bases). Germline assignment: CDR1 LGHNA and CDR2 YNFKEQ. The CDR3 covers 14 residues. Deletions cut 0 bases from V and 6 bases from J, with 9 bases between. This CDR3 reads CASSQESGAQPQHF. CDR3 nucleotide sequence: TGTGCCAGCAGCCAAGAATCAGGGGCTCAGCCCCAGCATTTT.

The chain uses TRBV14 and TRBJ2-7; possible D gene TRBD2, 7 bases. V dropped 8 bases and J dropped 4 bases, with 15 bases sitting between them. The CDR3 covers 13 residues. Per germline, CDR1 SGHDN and CDR2 FVKESK. This CDR3 is CASRRGGRYEQYF. CDR3 in DNA: TGTGCCAGCCGCCGCGGGGGCAGGTACGAGCAGTACTTC.